The sequence of this T cell receptor (beta chain) was determined in a study of T cell responses to AZD1222 COVID-19 vaccine. General observations from the study: The donor group comprised mostly white British people and more females; the analysis possibly underestimated clonal diversity.

As concerns this clone: Its antigen is unknown.

Germline CDR1 is WSHSY and CDR2 is SAAADI. The CDR3 is 16 residues long. V lost 3 bases, J lost 4 bases, and 8 bases stayed unmatched. This table comes from immunoSEQ multiplex PCR, and its TCRdb copy is limited to in-frame clones, with some not included. The sample lists more than 150,000 clones, approximately 86% occurring once. The sequence came from an adult in good health. This material consisted of peripheral blood, taken on day 0 of AZD1222 vaccination. The chain links TRBV10-2 to TRBJ2-7; TRBD2 aligns across 11 bases. Written as DNA, the CDR3 is TGCGCCAGCAGTGATCGACTAGCGGGGATTCTTTACGAGCAGTACTTC. It is translated as CASSDRLAGILYEQYF.